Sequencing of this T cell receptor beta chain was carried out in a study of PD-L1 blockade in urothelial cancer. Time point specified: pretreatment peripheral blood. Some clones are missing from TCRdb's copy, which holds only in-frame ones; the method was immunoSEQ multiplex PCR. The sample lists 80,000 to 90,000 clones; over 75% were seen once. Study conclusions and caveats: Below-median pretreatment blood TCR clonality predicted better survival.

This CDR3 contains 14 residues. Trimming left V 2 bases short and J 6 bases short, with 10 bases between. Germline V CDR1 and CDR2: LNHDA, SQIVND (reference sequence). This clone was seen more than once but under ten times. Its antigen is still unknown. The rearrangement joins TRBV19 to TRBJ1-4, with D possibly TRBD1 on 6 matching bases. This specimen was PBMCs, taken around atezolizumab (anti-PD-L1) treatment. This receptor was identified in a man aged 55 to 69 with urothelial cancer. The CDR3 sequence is CASSILSGDEKLFF. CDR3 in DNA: TGTGCCAGTAGTATACTGTCAGGGGATGAAAAACTGTTTTTT.